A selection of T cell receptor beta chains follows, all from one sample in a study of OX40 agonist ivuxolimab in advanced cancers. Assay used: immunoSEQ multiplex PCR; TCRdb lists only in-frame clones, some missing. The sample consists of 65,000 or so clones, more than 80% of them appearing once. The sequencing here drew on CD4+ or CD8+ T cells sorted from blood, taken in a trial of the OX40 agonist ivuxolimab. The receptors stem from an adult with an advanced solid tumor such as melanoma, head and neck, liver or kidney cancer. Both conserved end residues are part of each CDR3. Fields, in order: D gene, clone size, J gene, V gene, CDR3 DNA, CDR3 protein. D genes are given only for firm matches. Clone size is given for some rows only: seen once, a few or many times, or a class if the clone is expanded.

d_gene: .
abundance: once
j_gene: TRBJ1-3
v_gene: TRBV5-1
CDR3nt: TGCGCCAGCAGCTTGGGGAGCTTAGGACGCTTCTCTGGAAACACCATATATTTT
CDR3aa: CASSLGSLGRFSGNTIYF

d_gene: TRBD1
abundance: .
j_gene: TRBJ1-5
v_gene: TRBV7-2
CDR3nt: TGTGCCAGCAGCTTAGGGACAGGGGGCAATCAGCCCCAGCATTTT
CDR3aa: CASSLGTGGNQPQHF

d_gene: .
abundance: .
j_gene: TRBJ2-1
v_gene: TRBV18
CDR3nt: TGTGCCAGCTCGCAATTATACAGGGCCTACAATGAGCAGTTCTTC
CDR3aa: CASSQLYRAYNEQFF

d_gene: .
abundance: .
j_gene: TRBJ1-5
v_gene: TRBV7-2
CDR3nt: TGTGCCAGCAGCTTAGGAGCCGTAGGCTATAGCAATCAGCCCCAGCATTTT
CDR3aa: CASSLGAVGYSNQPQHF

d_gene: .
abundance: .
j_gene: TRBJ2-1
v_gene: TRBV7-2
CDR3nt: TGTGCCAGCAGCCCCCACAGTCTCAATGAGCAGTTCTTC
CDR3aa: CASSPHSLNEQFF

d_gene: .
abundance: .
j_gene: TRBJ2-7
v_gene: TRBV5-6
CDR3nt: TGTGCCAGCAGCTTGGGGGCAGGGACCTACGAGCAGTACTTC
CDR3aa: CASSLGAGTYEQYF

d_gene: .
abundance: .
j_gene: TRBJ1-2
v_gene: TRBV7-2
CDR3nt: TGTGCCAGCAGCCTAGGGTACAGCGAATACTATGGCTACACCTTC
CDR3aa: CASSLGYSEYYGYTF

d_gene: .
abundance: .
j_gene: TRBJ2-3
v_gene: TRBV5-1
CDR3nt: TGCGCCAGCAGCCCGGCTGGAGCAGATACGCAGTATTTT
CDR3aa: CASSPAGADTQYF

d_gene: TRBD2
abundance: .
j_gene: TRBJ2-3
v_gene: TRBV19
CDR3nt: TGTGCCAGTACCGGGAGAGGGAGCGGGGCCAGAGATACGCAGTATTTT
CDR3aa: CASTGRGSGARDTQYF

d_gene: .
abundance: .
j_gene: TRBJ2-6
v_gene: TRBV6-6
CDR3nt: TGTGCCAGCAGCCGGACCGGGGCCAACGTCCTGACTTTC
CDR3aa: CASSRTGANVLTF

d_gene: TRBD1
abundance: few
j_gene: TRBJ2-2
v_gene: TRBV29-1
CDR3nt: TGCAGCGTTTACCCAGGGGGCGCGGGCACCGGGGAGCTGTTTTTT
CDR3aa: CSVYPGGAGTGELFF

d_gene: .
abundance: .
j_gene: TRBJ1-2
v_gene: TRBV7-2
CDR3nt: TGTGCCAGCAGCTTAGAGGTCGGCTACACCTTC
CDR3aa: CASSLEVGYTF

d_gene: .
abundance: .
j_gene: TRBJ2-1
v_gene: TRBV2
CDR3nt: TGTGCCAGCAGTGCTTACGGGTTAGGCTACAATGAGCAGTTCTTC
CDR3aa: CASSAYGLGYNEQFF

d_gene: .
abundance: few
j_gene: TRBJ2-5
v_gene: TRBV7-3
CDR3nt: TGTGCCAGCAGCCCCCTCAGGGGGGGTCTTGGGACCCAGTACTTC
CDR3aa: CASSPLRGGLGTQYF

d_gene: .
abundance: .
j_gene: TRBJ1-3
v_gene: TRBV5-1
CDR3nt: TGCGCCAGCAGCTTGGAGGGCCGTTCCGGCCTTGGAAACACCATATATTTT
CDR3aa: CASSLEGRSGLGNTIYF